This entry lists 29 T cell receptor beta chains sequenced from one sample in a study of blood T cells in healthy people across ages. Then a second PCR, running about 6 to 12 cycles, was carried out with a sample-barcoded 5' primer and a J-beta primer mix. MiXCR, run by TCRdb on the 5' RACE reads, gives a single entry per CDR3 protein. The sample contains about a million distinct CDR3 sequences, roughly two fifths of which appear only once. Sequences were obtained from blood. The source is a man aged 18 to 30 in good health.

Turning to this clonotype: The junction departs from germline at one end; a sequencing error may be responsible. In DNA form, the CDR3 reads TGCTGCGTAGAAGGGACAGGGGGCATCCTAACTAATGAAAAACTGTTTTTT. Residues: CCVEGTGGILTNEKLFF. The rearrangement joins TRBV29-1 to TRBJ1-4, with 12 bases fitting TRBD1. Looked up from germline, CDR1 is SQVTM and CDR2 is ANQGSEA. CDR3 length: 17 amino acids.

In this sample, this clonotype turned up a few times. The rearrangement uses TRBV12-3 or TRBV12-4 and TRBJ1-1, with TRBD1 as a possible D gene (5 bases). V was shortened by 3 bases and J by 5 bases, with 13 bases between the two germline ends. The CDR3 is 14 amino acids. CDR3 region: CASSLGGGWTEAFF. The DNA for the CDR3 is TGTGCCAGCAGTTTGGGGGGGGGGTGGACTGAAGCTTTCTTT.

This chain links TRBV12-3 or TRBV12-4 with TRBJ1-1, with TRBD1 as a possible D gene (5 bases). The CDR3 spans 14 residues. The V end lost 3 bases, the J end lost 3 bases, and 11 bases lay between the germline ends. Here the CDR3 reads CASSFVAGYTEAFF. In DNA, the CDR3 is TGTGCCAGCAGTTTCGTGGCAGGGTACACTGAAGCTTTCTTT.

This clonotype was recorded a few times. The V call is TRBV29-1, the J call TRBJ2-2; 8 bases are shared with TRBD1. Looked up from germline, CDR1 is SQVTM and CDR2 is ANQGSEA. This CDR3 spans 13 amino acids. After removal of 3 bases from V and 6 bases from J, the junction contained 3 bases not matched to a gene. CDR3 nucleotide sequence: TGCAGCGTTGACAGGGGGCCCTCCGGGGAGCTGTTTTTT. Translating gives CSVDRGPSGELFF.

Ten or more counts support this clonotype. The chain has TRBV12-3 or TRBV12-4 and TRBJ2-3, with a tentative D call TRBD2 (5 bases). The V end was cut by 5 bases, the J end by 2 bases, with 14 bases between. The length of the CDR3 is 15 residues. Here the CDR3 DNA reads TGTGCCAGCAGTCATAAGGACTCATTCACAGATACGCAGTATTTT. This codes for CASSHKDSFTDTQYF.

In this sample, this clonotype turned up a few times. Here the CDR3 DNA reads TGCAGCGTTGAGGGGCAGTCCAACACCGGGGAGCTGTTTTTT. It yields the protein CSVEGQSNTGELFF. V usage is TRBV29-1 and J usage is TRBJ2-2; TRBD1 is a possible D gene (5 bases). V was trimmed by 3 bases and J by 2 bases, leaving 10 bases between them. CDR1 and CDR2 (germline): SQVTM, ANQGSEA. The CDR3 length is 14 residues.

This clonotype is a singleton in its sample. The chain combines TRBV12-3 or TRBV12-4 with TRBJ2-7, with TRBD2 identical over 12 bases. The CDR3 runs 14 residues. Germline trimming cut 4 bases from V and 7 bases from J; bases unmatched to any gene: 5. The CDR3 is CASSSGLAGSEQYF. In DNA form, the CDR3 reads TGTGCCAGCAGTTCAGGACTAGCGGGGAGTGAGCAGTACTTC.

V and J are TRBV10-3 and TRBJ2-1, with D possibly matching TRBD1 (5 bases). Trimming took off 3 bases at V and 8 bases at J, with 17 bases between the two ends. Looked up from germline, CDR1 is ENHRY and CDR2 is SYGVKD. The CDR3 extends over 15 amino acids. The DNA for the CDR3 is TGTGCCATCAGTGACCCGAGGATAACCAGGGATGAGCAGTTCTTC. Residues: CAISDPRITRDEQFF.

J is TRBJ2-5 and V is TRBV9; no clear D. From germline, CDR1 is SGDLS and CDR2 YYNGEE. The CDR3 runs to 15 residues. Deletions cut 3 bases from V and 1 base from J, with 13 bases between. The CDR3 sequence is CASSAYDASQETQYF. CDR3 bases: TGTGCCAGCAGCGCGTATGACGCCTCCCAAGAGACCCAGTACTTC.

The rearrangement joins TRBV7-9 to TRBJ2-1; 9 bases are a match to TRBD2. Losses at the gene ends were 5 bases for V and 4 bases for J; bases not matched to a gene: 18. The CDR3 consists of 19 residues. CDR1 and CDR2 from the germline V gene are SEHNR and FQNEAQ (reference sequence). The CDR3, as DNA: TGTGCCAGCAGCGGCGGGGGAATCTTAGCGGGGGTTTTATACAATGAGCAGTTCTTC. This gives the protein CASSGGGILAGVLYNEQFF.

Points on this clonotype: With a much larger clone just one base away, this may be a read error. V usage is TRBV12-3 or TRBV12-4 and J usage is TRBJ2-7, with D perhaps matching TRBD2 (6 bases). Trimming left V 7 bases short and J 3 bases short, with 25 bases between. This CDR3 has 17 amino acids. The CDR3 bases are TGTGCCAGCATCGTAGAGGCCAGGAGGGAGGCAAACTACGAGCAGTACTTC. It is translated as CASIVEARREANYEQYF.

V is TRBV27 and J is TRBJ2-3; 10 nucleotides align to TRBD1. V dropped 2 bases and J dropped 0; count of bases not matched to a gene: 8. Germline assignment: CDR1 MNHEY and CDR2 SMNVEV (reference sequence). The CDR3 has 18 residues. This CDR3 is CASSLRDRGDYSTDTQYF. CDR3 sequence (DNA): TGTGCCAGCAGTTTACGGGACAGGGGCGACTATAGCACAGATACGCAGTATTTT.

V gene TRBV5-1 combines with J gene TRBJ2-3; D not resolved. There are 13 residues in the CDR3. V lost 6 bases, J lost 1 base, and 9 bases lay in between. Germline V gene lookup returns CDR1 SGHRS and CDR2 YFSETQ. CDR3: CASKSRGTDTQYF. The DNA for the CDR3 is TGCGCCAGCAAATCCCGAGGCACAGATACGCAGTATTTT.

CDR3 in amino acids: CSAIEGPYNEQFF. The DNA for the CDR3 is TGCAGTGCCATCGAGGGGCCTTACAATGAGCAGTTCTTC. The rearrangement links TRBV20-1 to TRBJ2-1, with D possibly called TRBD1 or TRBD2 (5 bases each). Deletions cut 6 bases from V and 4 bases from J, with 13 bases between. The CDR3 is made up of 13 amino acids. Germline-derived CDR1 and CDR2 are DFQATT and SNEGSKA (reference sequence).

This sequence joins TRBV6-5 and TRBJ2-2, with 8 bases matching TRBD1. V shed 8 bases, J shed 0 bases, and the junction held 5 bases outside the gene matches. CDR3 length: 15 amino acids. Germline CDR1 reads MNHEY; CDR2 reads SVGAGI. CDR3 nucleotides: TGTGCCAGCGCTTCAGGGGGCGCGAACACCGGGGAGCTGTTTTTT. Translation: CASASGGANTGELFF.

This clonotype turned up a few times. The chain is built from TRBV20-1 and TRBJ1-2; no clear D gene. Germline loops: CDR1 DFQATT, CDR2 SNEGSKA (reference sequence). Trimming took off 0 bases at V and 7 bases at J, with 18 bases between the two ends. The CDR3 is made up of 15 amino acids. The CDR3 DNA reads TGCAGTGCTAGAGATCAGTCCGGGGTACTCGGTGGCTACACCTTC. Amino acid sequence: CSARDQSGVLGGYTF.

This clonotype was observed once. CDR3 region: CASSVTNNEQFF. The CDR3, as DNA: TGTGCCAGCAGCGTGACGAACAATGAGCAGTTCTTC. The chain uses TRBV5-6 and TRBJ2-1; D call uncertain. This CDR3 region has 12 residues. Germline CDR1 SGHDT, CDR2 YYEEEE. V lost 4 bases, J lost 5 bases, and 7 bases lay in between.

This clonotype has more than one count but fewer than ten. The rearrangement links TRBV27 to TRBJ2-7, with 8 nucleotides matching TRBD1. CDR1 and CDR2 from the germline V gene are MNHEY and SMNVEV (reference sequence). Trimming removed 5 bases from V and 4 bases from J; junction bases left unmatched: 7. The CDR3 has 14 amino acids. Here the CDR3 reads CASSLTGVPYEQYF. Here the CDR3 DNA reads TGTGCCAGCAGTCTGACAGGGGTCCCTTACGAGCAGTACTTC.

This chain links TRBV2 with TRBJ2-1; a possible D gene is TRBD2 (7 bases). This CDR3 is built from 17 residues. With 2 bases removed from V and 6 bases from J, the gap between germline ends came to 20 bases. The germline CDR1 and CDR2 sequences are SNHLY and FYNNEI. The CDR3 nucleotides read TGTGCCAGCAGTGAACAGAGGGGGGGTTGGTTGGGCAATGAGCAGTTCTTC. Amino acid sequence: CASSEQRGGWLGNEQFF.

The chain has TRBV9 and TRBJ1-1; perhaps TRBD1 as D (5 bases). V shed 2 bases and J shed 0 bases, with 17 bases lying between them. The CDR3 covers 17 residues. Per the germline V gene, CDR1 is SGDLS and CDR2 is YYNGEE. The CDR3 spells CASSVFPAGRLNTEAFF. The DNA of the CDR3 is TGTGCCAGCAGCGTCTTCCCAGCGGGACGCCTGAACACTGAAGCTTTCTTT.

This clonotype showed up just a few times. The gene calls are TRBV27 and TRBJ1-6; the D gene is possibly TRBD1 (6 bases). The germline gives CDR1 MNHEY, CDR2 SMNVEV (reference sequence). V was cut by 4 bases and J by 9 bases, with 22 bases left in between. The CDR3 runs 17 residues. The CDR3 sequence: CASSSRHRDRGGSPLHF. The CDR3 nucleotides read TGTGCCAGCAGTTCTCGACACAGGGATAGGGGTGGTTCACCCCTCCACTTT.

This clonotype was seen a few times. V and J are TRBV10-3 and TRBJ1-1, with D perhaps matching TRBD1 (5 bases). There are 15 residues in the CDR3. Germline CDR1 and CDR2: ENHRY and SYGVKD. Trimming pared 3 bases from V and 4 bases from J, leaving 15 bases between. In nucleotides, the CDR3 is TGTGCCATCAGTGAAGGGGTAGTTGTCGGCACTGAAGCTTTCTTT. This sequence encodes CAISEGVVVGTEAFF.

This rearrangement joins TRBV12-3 or TRBV12-4 to TRBJ2-5, with a possible D match to TRBD1 (5 bases). The CDR3 spans 15 residues. Deletions cut 8 bases from V and 4 bases from J, with 20 bases between. The DNA for the CDR3 is TGTGCCAGCGCCTCGCGAACAGGAATCGTAGAGACCCAGTACTTC. Residues: CASASRTGIVETQYF.

This chain uses TRBV7-9 with TRBJ1-1, with no clear D. Trimming took off 5 bases at V and 7 bases at J, with 11 bases between the two ends. Germline V gives CDR1 SEHNR, CDR2 FQNEAQ (reference sequence). The CDR3 length is 12 residues. The CDR3 here is CASSPDVYEAFF. The CDR3, as DNA: TGTGCCAGCAGCCCGGACGTATATGAAGCTTTCTTT. The whole variable domain, filled in from reference TRBV7-9 and TRBJ1-1, reads DTGVSQNPRHKITKRGQNVTFRCDPISEHNRLYWYRQTLGQGPEFLTYFQNEAQLEKSRLLSDRFSAERPKGSFSTLEIQRTEQGDSAMYLCASSPDVYEAFFGQGTRLTVV.

This clonotype turned up a few times. This rearrangement joins TRBV4-3 to TRBJ2-1; 7 bases line up with TRBD1. CDR3 length: 15 amino acids. The V segment lost 2 bases and the J segment 2 bases; nucleotides outside the gene matches: 3. Germline CDR1 and CDR2: LGHNA and YSLEER. The CDR3 spells CASSQRGGTYNEQFF. CDR3 nucleotide sequence: TGCGCCAGCAGCCAAAGAGGGGGCACCTACAATGAGCAGTTCTTC.

As concerns this clonotype: This may come from a read error, since a much larger clone is one base off. J is TRBJ2-3 and V is TRBV7-6; 8 bases align to TRBD2. The CDR3 contains 15 residues. The germline V gene encodes CDR1 SGHVS and CDR2 FNYEAQ. CDR3 nucleotides: TGTGCCGGCAGCTTAGCTGGCGGGGGGACAGATACGCAGTATTTT. It specifies CAGSLAGGGTDTQYF.

The chain joins TRBV6-5 to TRBJ1-6, with D unresolved. CDR1 and CDR2 (germline): MNHEY, SVGAGI. This CDR3 comprises 16 residues. Trimming stripped 5 bases from V and 4 bases from J, with 15 bases between. CDR3 nucleotides: TGTGCCAGCAGTCCAAATCGTTCCAGTTATAATTCACCCCTCCACTTT. This encodes CASSPNRSSYNSPLHF.

The CDR3 DNA follows: TGTGCCAGCAGTTCATCCGGGGAACTCCCTCGGGAAGCCAAAAACATTCAGTACTTC. It codes for CASSSSGELPREAKNIQYF. The V and J genes are TRBV12-3 or TRBV12-4 and TRBJ2-4; D possibly corresponds to TRBD2 (5 bases). The CDR3 runs to 19 residues. The V end lost 4 bases, the J end lost 0 bases, and 22 bases lay between the germline ends.

Points on this clonotype: One end of the junction does not line up with germline, which may come from a read error. V gene TRBV12-3 or TRBV12-4 combines with J gene TRBJ1-2; 7 positions match TRBD1. The CDR3 has 15 residues. The CDR3 region has the DNA TGTGCCAGCAGTTCCGGGACAGATTCTAACTATGGCTGCACCTTC. Protein sequence: CASSSGTDSNYGCTF.